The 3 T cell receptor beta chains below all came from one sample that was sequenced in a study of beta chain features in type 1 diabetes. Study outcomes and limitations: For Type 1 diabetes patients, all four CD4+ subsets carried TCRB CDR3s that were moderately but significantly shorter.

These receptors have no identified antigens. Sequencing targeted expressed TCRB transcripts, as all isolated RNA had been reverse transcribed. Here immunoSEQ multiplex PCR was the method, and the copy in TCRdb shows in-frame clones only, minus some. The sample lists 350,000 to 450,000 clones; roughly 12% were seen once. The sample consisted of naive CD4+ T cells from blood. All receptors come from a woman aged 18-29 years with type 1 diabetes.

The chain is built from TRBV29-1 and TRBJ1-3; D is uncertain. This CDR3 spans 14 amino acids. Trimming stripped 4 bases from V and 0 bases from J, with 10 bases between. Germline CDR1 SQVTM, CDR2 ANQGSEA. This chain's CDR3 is CSVASRSSGNTIYF. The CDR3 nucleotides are TGCAGCGTTGCGAGCCGTTCCTCTGGAAACACCATATATTTT.

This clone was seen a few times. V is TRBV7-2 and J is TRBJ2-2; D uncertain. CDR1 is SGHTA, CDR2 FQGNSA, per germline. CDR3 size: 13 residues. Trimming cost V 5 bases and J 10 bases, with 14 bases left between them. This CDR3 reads CASSTLRLPELFF. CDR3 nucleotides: TGTGCCAGCAGCACCTTGAGGTTACCGGAGCTGTTTTTT.

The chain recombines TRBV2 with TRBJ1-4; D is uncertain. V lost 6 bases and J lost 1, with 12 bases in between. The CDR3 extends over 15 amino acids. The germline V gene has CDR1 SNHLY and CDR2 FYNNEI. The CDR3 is CASRPRQGTNEKLFF. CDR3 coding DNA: TGTGCCAGCAGACCCAGACAAGGAACTAATGAAAAACTGTTTTTT.